A single sample gave rise to the 3 T cell receptor beta chains below, sequenced in a study of tumor and adjacent non-tumor tissue in lung cancer. TCRbeta libraries were built with three rounds of nested PCR, modified from ARM-PCR. TCRdb analysed the multiplex PCR reads with MiXCR anew, one entry per CDR3 protein. The sample shows 85,000 or so distinct CDR3 sequences, 75% to 85% of them seen only once. RNA was extracted from bulk tissue without any cell sorting. More than 3 cm separated this lung sample from the edge of the tumor. Sequenced: distant non-tumor lung tissue. The receptor source for this set is a woman in her forties or fifties with non-small cell lung cancer.

Turning to this clonotype: Since a much larger clone is just one base distant, this may be a read error. The rearrangement uses TRBV6-5 and TRBJ1-5; the D is unclear. This CDR3 is built from 13 residues. Germline lookup yields CDR1 MNHEY and CDR2 SVGAGI. CDR3 residues: CASSYSREKPLHF. The CDR3 nucleotides are TGTGCCAGCAGTTACTCGAGGGAGAAGCCCCTGCATTTT.

About this clonotype: The junction differs from germline at one of its ends, possibly a read error. In nucleotides, the CDR3 is TGTGCCAGCAGTTTATCGGATCCTAGCGACCACGAACAGTACTTC. Protein product: CASSLSDPSDHEQYF. This chain uses TRBV28 with TRBJ2-7; possibly TRBD2 for D (6 bases). Germline CDR1 is MDHEN and CDR2 is SYDVKM. The CDR3 spans 15 residues.

Regarding this clonotype: One junction end disagrees with the germline gene, perhaps due to a read error. V is TRBV12-3 or TRBV12-4 and J is TRBJ1-5, with D unresolved. The CDR3 is 14 amino acids. CDR3 nucleotides: TGTGCCAGCAGTTTCCTCGGAAGTAATCAGTCCCAGCATTTT. Its translation is CASSFLGSNQSQHF.